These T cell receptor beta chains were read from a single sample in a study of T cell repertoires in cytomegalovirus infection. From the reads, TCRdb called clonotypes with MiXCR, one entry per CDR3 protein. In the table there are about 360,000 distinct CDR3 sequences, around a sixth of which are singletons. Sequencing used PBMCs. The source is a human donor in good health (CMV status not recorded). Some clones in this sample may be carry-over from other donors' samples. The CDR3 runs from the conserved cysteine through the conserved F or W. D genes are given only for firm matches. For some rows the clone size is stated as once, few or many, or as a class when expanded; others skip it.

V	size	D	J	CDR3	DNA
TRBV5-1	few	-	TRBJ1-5	CASSLAGDDQPQHF	TGCGCCAGCAGCTTGGCGGGTGATGATCAGCCCCAGCATTTT
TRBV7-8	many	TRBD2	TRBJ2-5	CASSLRLAGGQTQYF	TGTGCCAGCAGCTTGAGACTAGCGGGAGGGCAGACCCAGTACTTC
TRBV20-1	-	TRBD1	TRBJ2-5	CSARDVGQLQETQYF	TGCAGTGCTAGAGACGTGGGACAGCTCCAAGAGACCCAGTACTTC
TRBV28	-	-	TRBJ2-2	CASRGSGELFF	TGTGCCAGCAGGGGATCCGGGGAGCTGTTTTTT
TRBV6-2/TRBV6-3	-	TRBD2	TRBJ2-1	CASSYSRLVAGDSHNEQFF	TGTGCCAGCAGTTACTCCCGCCTGGTAGCGGGGGATTCCCACAATGAGCAGTTCTTC
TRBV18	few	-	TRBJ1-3	CASSPEVPGNTIYF	TGTGCCAGCTCACCAGAGGTCCCCGGAAACACCATATATTTT
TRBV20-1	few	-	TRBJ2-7	CSASDDYEQYF	TGCAGTGCTAGTGACGACTACGAGCAGTACTTC
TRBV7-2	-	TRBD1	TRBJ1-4	CASSSGEGAAWVGLFF	TGTGCCAGCAGCTCAGGGGAGGGGGCAGCCTGGGTGGGACTGTTTTTT
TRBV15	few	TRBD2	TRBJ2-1	CATSRSSGSNEQFF	TGTGCCACCAGCAGATCTAGCGGGAGTAATGAGCAGTTCTTC
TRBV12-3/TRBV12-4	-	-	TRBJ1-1	CASSFDSYAEAFF	TGTGCCAGCAGTTTTGACAGTTACGCTGAAGCTTTCTTT
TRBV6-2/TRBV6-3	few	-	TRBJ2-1	CAHGTGANEQFF	TGTGCCCACGGTACGGGAGCAAATGAGCAGTTCTTC
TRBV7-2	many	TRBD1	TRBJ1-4	CASSLDRGRGEKLFF	TGTGCCAGCAGCCTGGACAGGGGGCGAGGAGAAAAACTGTTTTTT
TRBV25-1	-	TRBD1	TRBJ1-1	CASSEVDRVTEAFF	TGTGCCAGCAGTGAAGTAGACAGGGTCACTGAAGCTTTCTTT
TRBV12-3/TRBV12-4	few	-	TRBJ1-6	CASGGGAFGSPLHF	TGTGCCAGTGGGGGGGGGGCCTTCGGTTCACCCCTCCACTTT
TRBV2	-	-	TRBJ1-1	CASPGGSSAEAFF	TGTGCCAGCCCCGGCGGGTCCTCGGCTGAAGCTTTCTTT
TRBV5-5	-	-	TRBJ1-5	CASSLNSQPQHF	TGTGCCAGCAGCCTGAATAGTCAGCCCCAGCATTTT
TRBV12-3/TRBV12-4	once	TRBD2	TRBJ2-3	CASSSRGGLSTDTQYF	TGTGCCAGCAGTTCCCGGGGGGGCCTGTCCACAGATACGCAGTATTTT
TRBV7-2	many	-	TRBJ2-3	CASKFSGGYTDTQYF	TGTGCCAGCAAATTCTCCGGGGGCTACACAGATACGCAGTATTTT
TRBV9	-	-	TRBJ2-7	CASSVEDITGEQYF	TGTGCCAGCAGCGTAGAGGACATTACGGGCGAGCAGTACTTC
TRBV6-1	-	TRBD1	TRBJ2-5	CASSPGGLRETQYF	TGTGCCAGCAGTCCAGGGGGCTTGAGGGAGACCCAGTACTTC
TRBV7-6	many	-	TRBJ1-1	CASSAPLGTEAFF	TGTGCCAGCAGCGCCCCCCTTGGGACTGAAGCTTTCTTT
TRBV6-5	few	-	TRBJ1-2	CASSYPGKGLYGYTF	TGTGCCAGCAGTTACCCGGGGAAGGGGCTGTATGGCTACACCTTC
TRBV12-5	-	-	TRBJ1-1	CASGLVRAAGTAFF	TGTGCTAGTGGTTTGGTACGGGCGGCAGGGACAGCTTTCTTT
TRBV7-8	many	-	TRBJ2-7	CASSLGAGWDYEQYF	TGTGCCAGCAGCTTAGGGGCAGGGTGGGACTACGAGCAGTACTTC
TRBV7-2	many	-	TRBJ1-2	CASSRDAYGYTF	TGTGCCAGCAGCCGGGATGCCTATGGCTACACCTTC
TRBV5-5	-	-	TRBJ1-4	CASSYGGLSQVEKLFF	TGTGCCAGCAGCTACGGGGGACTTTCGCAGGTTGAAAAACTGTTTTTT
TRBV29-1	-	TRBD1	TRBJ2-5	CSVRDRDVETQYF	TGCAGCGTCCGGGACAGGGACGTGGAGACCCAGTACTTC
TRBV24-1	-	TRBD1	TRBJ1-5	CATSYRGNQPQHF	TGTGCCACCAGTTACAGGGGGAATCAGCCCCAGCATTTT
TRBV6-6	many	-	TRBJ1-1	CASSYDPNTEAFF	TGTGCCAGCAGTTACGACCCGAACACTGAAGCTTTCTTT
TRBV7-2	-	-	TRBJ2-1	CASSFGGGEQFF	TGTGCCAGCAGCTTTGGGGGTGGGGAGCAGTTCTTC
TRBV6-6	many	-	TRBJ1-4	CASSYTGANEKLFF	TGTGCCAGCAGTTACACGGGGGCTAATGAAAAACTGTTTTTT
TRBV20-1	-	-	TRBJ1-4	CSALGGFVFGANEKLFF	TGCAGTGCCCTGGGAGGGTTTGTGTTCGGAGCTAATGAAAAACTGTTTTTT
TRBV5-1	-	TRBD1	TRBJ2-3	CASSLGSGTGTDTQYF	TGCGCCAGCAGCTTGGGATCCGGGACAGGCACAGATACGCAGTATTTT
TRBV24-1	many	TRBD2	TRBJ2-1	CATSDSLAGEYNEQFF	TGTGCCACCAGTGATTCTTTAGCGGGGGAGTACAATGAGCAGTTCTTC
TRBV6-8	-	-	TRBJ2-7	CASGKTAYEQYF	TGTGCCAGCGGGAAGACAGCCTACGAGCAGTACTTC
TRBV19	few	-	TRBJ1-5	CASSRYRGENQPQHF	TGTGCCAGTAGTAGATACCGGGGGGAAAATCAGCCCCAGCATTTT
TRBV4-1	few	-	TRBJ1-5	CASSQTVGQPQHF	TGCGCCAGCAGCCAGACAGTCGGTCAGCCCCAGCATTTT
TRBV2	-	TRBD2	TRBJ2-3	CASSAQTSGRVDTQYF	TGTGCCAGCAGTGCTCAAACTAGCGGGAGAGTAGATACGCAGTATTTT
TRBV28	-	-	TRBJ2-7	CASLEGGVTYEQYF	TGTGCCAGCCTAGAGGGGGGAGTCACCTACGAGCAGTACTTC
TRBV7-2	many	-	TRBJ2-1	CASSLVAGGEQFF	TGTGCCAGCAGCTTAGTTGCCGGTGGTGAGCAGTTCTTC
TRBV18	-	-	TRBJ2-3	CASQWVGTDTLYF	TGTGCCAGCCAATGGGTCGGCACAGATACGCTGTATTTT